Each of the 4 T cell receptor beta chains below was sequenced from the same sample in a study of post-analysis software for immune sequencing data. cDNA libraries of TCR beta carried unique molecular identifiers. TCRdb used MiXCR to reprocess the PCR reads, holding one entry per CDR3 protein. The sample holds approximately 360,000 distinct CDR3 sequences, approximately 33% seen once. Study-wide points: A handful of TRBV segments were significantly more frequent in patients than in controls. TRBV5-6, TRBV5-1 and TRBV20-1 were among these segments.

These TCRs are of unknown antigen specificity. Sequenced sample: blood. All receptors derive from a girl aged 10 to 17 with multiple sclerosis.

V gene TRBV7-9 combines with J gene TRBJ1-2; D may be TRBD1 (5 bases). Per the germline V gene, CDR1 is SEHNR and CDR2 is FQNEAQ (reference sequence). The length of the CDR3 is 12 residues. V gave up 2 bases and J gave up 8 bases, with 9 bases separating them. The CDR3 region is CASSLRGTGYTF. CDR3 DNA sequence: TGTGCCAGCAGCTTAAGAGGGACGGGCTACACCTTC.

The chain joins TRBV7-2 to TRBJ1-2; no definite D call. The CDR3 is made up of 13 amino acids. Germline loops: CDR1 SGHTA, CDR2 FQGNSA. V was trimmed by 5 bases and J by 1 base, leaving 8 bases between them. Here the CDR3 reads CASSPQHNYGYTF. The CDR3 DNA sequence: TGTGCCAGCAGCCCTCAGCATAACTATGGCTACACCTTC.

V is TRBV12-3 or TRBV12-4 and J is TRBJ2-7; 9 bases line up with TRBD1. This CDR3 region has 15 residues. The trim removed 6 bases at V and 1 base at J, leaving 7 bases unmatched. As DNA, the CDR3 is TGTGCCAGCAGCCGGGGACAGGGAAGATCCTACGAGCAGTACTTC. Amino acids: CASSRGQGRSYEQYF.

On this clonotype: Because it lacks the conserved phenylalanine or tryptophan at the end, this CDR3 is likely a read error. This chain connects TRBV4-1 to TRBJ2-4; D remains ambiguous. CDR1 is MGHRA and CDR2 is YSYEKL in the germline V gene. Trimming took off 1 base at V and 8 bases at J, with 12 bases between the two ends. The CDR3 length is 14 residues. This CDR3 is CASSQALKLDIQYC. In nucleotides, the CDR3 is TGCGCCAGCAGCCAAGCATTAAAGTTAGACATTCAGTACTGC.